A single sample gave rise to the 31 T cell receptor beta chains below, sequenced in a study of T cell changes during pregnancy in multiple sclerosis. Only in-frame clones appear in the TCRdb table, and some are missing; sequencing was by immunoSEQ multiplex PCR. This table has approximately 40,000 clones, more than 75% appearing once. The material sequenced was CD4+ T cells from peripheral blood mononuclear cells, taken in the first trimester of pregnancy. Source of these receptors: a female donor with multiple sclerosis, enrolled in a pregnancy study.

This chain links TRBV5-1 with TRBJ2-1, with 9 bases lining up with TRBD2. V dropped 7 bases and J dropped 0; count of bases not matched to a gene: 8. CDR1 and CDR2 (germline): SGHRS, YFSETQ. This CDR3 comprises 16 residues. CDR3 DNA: TGCGCCAGCGCAGGGAGCGGGGGGAGCTCCTACAATGAGCAGTTCTTC. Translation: CASAGSGGSSYNEQFF.

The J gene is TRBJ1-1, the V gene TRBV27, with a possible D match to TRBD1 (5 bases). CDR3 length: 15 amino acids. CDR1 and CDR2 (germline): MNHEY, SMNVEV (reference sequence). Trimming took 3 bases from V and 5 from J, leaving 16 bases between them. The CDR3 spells CASSFRKGGGTEAFF. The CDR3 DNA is TGTGCCAGCAGTTTTAGGAAGGGCGGGGGGACTGAAGCTTTCTTT.

The DNA for the CDR3 is TGTGCCAGCAGCAGCTACACCGGGACTAGCGGGGGCTTCCACACCTACGAGCAGTACTTC. Its translation is CASSSYTGTSGGFHTYEQYF. The chain carries TRBV21-1 and TRBJ2-7; the table names TRBD2, a call not compared with the DNA. TRBV21-1 is given as a pseudogene. CDR3 length: 20 residues.

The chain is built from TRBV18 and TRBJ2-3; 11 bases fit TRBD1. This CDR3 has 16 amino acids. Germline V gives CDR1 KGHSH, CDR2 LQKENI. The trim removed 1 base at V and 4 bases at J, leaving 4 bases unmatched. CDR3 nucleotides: TGTGCCAGCTCACCACGGACAGGGGGCGGGTCAGATACGCAGTATTTT. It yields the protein CASSPRTGGGSDTQYF. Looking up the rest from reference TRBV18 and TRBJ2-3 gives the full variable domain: NAGVMQNPRHLVRRRGQEARLRCSPMKGHSHVYWYRQLPEEGLKFMVYLQKENIIDESGMPKERFSAEFPKEGPSILRIQQVVRGDSAAYFCASSPRTGGGSDTQYFGPGTRLTVL.

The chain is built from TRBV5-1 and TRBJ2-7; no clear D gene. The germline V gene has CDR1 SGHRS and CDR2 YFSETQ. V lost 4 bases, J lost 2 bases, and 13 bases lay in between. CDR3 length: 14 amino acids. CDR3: CASSLDIGPYEQYF. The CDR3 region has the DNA TGCGCCAGCAGCCTTGACATTGGCCCCTACGAGCAGTACTTC.

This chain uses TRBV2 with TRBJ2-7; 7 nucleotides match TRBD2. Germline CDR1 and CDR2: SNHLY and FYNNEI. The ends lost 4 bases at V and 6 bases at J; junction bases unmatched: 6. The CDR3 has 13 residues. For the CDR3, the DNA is TGTGCCAGCAGTGGCCTCCTAGCGGCCGAGCAGTACTTC. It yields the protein CASSGLLAAEQYF.

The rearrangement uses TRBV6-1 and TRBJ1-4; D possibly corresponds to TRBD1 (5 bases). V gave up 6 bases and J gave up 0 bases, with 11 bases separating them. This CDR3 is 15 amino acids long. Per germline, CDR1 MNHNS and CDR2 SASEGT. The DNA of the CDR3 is TGTGCCAGCAGAACGACAGACGCAACTAATGAAAAACTGTTTTTT. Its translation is CASRTTDATNEKLFF.

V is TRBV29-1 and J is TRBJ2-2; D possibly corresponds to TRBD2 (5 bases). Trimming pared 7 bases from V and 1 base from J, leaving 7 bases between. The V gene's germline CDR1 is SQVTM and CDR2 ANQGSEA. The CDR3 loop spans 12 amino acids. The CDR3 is CSGGRNTGELFF. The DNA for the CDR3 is TGCAGCGGAGGGAGGAACACCGGGGAGCTGTTTTTT.

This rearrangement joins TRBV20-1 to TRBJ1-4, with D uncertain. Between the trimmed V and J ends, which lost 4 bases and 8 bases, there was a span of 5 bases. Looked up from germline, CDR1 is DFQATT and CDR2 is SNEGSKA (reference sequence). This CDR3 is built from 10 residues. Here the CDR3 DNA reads TGCAGTGCTAAGCGGGAAAAACTGTTTTTT. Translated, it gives CSAKREKLFF.

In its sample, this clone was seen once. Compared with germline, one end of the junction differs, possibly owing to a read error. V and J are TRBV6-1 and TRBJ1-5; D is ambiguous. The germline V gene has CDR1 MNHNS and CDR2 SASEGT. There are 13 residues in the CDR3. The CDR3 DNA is TGTGCCAGCAGCGAAGTTACAGTTCAGCCCCAGCATTTT. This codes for CASSEVTVQPQHF.

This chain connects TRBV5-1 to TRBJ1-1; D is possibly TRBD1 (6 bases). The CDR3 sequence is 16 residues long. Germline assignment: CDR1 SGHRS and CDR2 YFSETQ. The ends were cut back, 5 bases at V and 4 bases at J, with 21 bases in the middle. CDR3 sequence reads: CASRGGAGEGGTEAFF. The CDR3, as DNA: TGCGCCAGCAGAGGGGGGGCAGGGGAGGGTGGCACTGAAGCTTTCTTT.

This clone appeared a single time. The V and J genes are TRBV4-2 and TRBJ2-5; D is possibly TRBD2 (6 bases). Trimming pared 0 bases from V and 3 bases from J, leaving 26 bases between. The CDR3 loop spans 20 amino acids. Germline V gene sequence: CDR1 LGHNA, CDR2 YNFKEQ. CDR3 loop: CASSQDLVDLWGEREETQYF. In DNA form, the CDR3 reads TGTGCCAGCAGCCAAGATCTCGTAGACCTATGGGGGGAGCGAGAAGAGACCCAGTACTTC.

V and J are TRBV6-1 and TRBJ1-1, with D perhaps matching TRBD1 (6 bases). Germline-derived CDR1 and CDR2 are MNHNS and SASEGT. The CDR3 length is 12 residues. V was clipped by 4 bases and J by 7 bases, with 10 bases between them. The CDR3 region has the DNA TGTGCCAGCAGTGGGTGGGACATTGAAGCTTTCTTT. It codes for CASSGWDIEAFF.

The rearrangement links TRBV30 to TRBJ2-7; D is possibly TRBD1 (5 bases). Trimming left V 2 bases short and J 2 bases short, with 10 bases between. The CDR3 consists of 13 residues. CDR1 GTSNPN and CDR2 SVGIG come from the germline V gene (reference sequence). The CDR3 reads CAWSRDRAYEQYF. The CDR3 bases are TGTGCCTGGAGTCGCGACAGAGCCTACGAGCAGTACTTC. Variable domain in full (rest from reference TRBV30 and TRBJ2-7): SQTIHQWPATLVQPVGSPLSLECTVEGTSNPNLYWYRQAAGRGLQLLFYSVGIGQISSEVPQNLSASRPQDRQFILSSKKLLLSDSGFYLCAWSRDRAYEQYFGPGTRLTVT.

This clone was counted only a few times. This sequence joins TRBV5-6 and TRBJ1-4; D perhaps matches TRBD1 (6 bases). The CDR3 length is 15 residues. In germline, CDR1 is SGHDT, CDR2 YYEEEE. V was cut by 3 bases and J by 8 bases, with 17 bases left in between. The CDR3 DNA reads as TGTGCCAGCAGCTCCCCAGGGGCGGGAGACGAAAAACTGTTTTTT. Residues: CASSSPGAGDEKLFF.

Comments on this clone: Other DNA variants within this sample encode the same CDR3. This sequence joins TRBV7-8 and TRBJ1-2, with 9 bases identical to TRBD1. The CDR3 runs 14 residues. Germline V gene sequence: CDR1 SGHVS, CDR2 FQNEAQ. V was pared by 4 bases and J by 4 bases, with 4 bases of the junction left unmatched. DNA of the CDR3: TGTGCCAGCAGCTCCCGGGACAGGGTCTATGGCTACACCTTC. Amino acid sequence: CASSSRDRVYGYTF. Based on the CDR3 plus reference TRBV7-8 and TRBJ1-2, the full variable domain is GAGVSQSPRYKVAKRGQDVALRCDPISGHVSLFWYQQALGQGPEFLTYFQNEAQLDKSGLPSDRFFAERPEGSVSTLKIQRTQQEDSAVYLCASSSRDRVYGYTFGSGTRLTVV.

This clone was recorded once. The CDR3: CSARDQVAYF. For the CDR3, the DNA is TGCAGTGCTAGAGATCAGGTCGCGTACTTC. The chain carries TRBV20-1 and TRBJ2-7; no firm D call. Per germline, CDR1 DFQATT and CDR2 SNEGSKA (reference sequence). Deletions cut 0 bases from V and 12 bases from J, with 9 bases between. CDR3 length: 10 residues.

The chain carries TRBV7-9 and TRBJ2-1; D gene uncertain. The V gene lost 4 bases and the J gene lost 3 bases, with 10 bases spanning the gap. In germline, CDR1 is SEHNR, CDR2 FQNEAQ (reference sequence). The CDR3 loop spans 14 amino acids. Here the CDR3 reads CASSWMYSYNEQFF. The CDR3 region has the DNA TGTGCCAGCAGCTGGATGTACAGCTACAATGAGCAGTTCTTC.

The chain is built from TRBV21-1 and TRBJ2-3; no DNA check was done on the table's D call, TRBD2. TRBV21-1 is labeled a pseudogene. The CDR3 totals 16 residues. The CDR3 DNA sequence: TGTGCCAGCAGCACCGGGACTAGCAGAGAGGGAGATACGCAGTATTTT. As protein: CASSTGTSREGDTQYF.

The CDR3 nucleotides are TGCGCCAGCAGCCTAATAGCGGGAGGGGCCTACGAGCAGTACTTC. Its protein is CASSLIAGGAYEQYF. The rearrangement joins TRBV4-1 to TRBJ2-7; 11 positions agree with TRBD2. The CDR3 sequence is 15 residues long. Losses at the gene ends were 4 bases for V and 2 bases for J; bases not matched to a gene: 4. The germline gives CDR1 MGHRA, CDR2 YSYEKL.

The CDR3 region is CASTLTGGHPDEQYF. The CDR3 nucleotides are TGTGCCAGTACCTTGACAGGGGGCCATCCAGACGAGCAGTACTTC. This chain uses TRBV19 with TRBJ2-5, with 10 nucleotides matching TRBD1. The J call may not be correct, given that the DNA end is closer to TRBJ2-7. Per germline, CDR1 LNHDA and CDR2 SQIVND (reference sequence). The CDR3 is 15 amino acids.

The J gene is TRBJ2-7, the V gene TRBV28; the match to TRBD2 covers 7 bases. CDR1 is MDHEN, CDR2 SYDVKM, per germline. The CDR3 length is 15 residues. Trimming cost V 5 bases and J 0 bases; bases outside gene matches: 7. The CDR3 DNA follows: TGTGCCAGCAGTATCAGCCTAGCGGCCTCCTACGAGCAGTACTTC. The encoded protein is CASSISLAASYEQYF.

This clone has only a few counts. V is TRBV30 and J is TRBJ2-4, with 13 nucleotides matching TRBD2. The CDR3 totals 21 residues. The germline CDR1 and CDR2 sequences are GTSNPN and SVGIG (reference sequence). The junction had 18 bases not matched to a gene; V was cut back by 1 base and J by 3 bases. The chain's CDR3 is CAWSDGLAGDLMAIDKNIQYF. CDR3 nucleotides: TGTGCCTGGAGTGACGGACTAGCGGGAGATCTTATGGCAATAGACAAAAACATTCAGTACTTC.

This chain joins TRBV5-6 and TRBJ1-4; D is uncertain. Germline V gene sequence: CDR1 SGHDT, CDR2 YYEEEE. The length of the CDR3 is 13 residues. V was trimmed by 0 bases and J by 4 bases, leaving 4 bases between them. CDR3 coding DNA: TGTGCCAGCAGCTTGGTCTATAATGAAAAACTGTTTTTT. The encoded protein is CASSLVYNEKLFF.

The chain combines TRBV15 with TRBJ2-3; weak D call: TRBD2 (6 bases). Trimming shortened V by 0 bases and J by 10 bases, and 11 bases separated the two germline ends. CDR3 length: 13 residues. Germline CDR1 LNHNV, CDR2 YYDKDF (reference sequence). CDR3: CATSREVAGSQYF. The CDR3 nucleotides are TGTGCCACCAGCAGAGAGGTTGCGGGGTCGCAGTATTTT.

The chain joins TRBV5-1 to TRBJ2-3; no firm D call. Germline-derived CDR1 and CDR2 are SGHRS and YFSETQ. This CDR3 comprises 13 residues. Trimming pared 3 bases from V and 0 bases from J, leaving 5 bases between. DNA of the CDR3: TGCGCCAGCAGCTCTCCTAGCACAGATACGCAGTATTTT. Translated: CASSSPSTDTQYF.

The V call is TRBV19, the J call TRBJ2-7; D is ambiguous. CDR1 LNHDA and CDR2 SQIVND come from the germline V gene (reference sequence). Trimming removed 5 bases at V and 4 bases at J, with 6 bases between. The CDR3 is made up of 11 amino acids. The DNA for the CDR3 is TGTGCCAGTAGTTCTGTTTACGAGCAGTACTTC. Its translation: CASSSVYEQYF.

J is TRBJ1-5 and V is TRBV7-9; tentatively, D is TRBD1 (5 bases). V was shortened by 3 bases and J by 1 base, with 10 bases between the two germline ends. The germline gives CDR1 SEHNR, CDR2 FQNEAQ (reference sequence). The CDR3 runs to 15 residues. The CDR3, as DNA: TGTGCCAGCAGCTTGGGAGGGGTCAGCAATCAGCCCCAGCATTTT. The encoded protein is CASSLGGVSNQPQHF.

As DNA, the CDR3 is TGTGCCAGCAGCTTAGAGTTGGGGCGGATTAATGAAAAACTGTTTTTT. Translated: CASSLELGRINEKLFF. V and J are TRBV7-2 and TRBJ1-4; D is perhaps TRBD1 (5 bases). V shed 1 base and J shed 4 bases, with 13 bases lying between them. The CDR3 loop spans 16 amino acids. Germline V CDR1 and CDR2: SGHTA, FQGNSA.

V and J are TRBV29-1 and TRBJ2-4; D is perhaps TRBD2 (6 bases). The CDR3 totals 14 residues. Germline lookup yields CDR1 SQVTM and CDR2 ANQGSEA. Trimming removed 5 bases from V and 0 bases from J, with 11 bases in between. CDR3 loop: CSVREALAKNIQYF. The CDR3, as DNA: TGCAGCGTTAGGGAGGCCTTAGCCAAAAACATTCAGTACTTC.

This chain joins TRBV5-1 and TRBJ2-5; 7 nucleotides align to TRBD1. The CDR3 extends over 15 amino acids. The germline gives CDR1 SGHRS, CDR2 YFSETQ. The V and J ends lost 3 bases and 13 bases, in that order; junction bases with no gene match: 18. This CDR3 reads CASSSLPRDSQNLYF. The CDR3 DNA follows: TGCGCCAGCAGCTCCCTACCCCGGGACAGCCAAAATTTGTACTTC.